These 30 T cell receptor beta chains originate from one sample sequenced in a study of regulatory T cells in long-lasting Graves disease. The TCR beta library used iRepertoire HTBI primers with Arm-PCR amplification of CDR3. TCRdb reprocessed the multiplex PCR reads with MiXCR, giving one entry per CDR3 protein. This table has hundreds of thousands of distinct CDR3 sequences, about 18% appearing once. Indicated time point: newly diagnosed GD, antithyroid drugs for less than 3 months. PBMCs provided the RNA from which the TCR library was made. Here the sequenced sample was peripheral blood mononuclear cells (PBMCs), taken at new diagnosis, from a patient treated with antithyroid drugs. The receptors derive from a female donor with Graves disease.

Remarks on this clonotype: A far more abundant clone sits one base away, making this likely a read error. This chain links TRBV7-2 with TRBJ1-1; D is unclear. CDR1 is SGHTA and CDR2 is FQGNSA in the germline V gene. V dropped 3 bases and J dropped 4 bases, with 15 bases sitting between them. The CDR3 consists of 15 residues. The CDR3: CASSFSRGVSTEAFF. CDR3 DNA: TGTGCCAGCAGCTTTAGTCGGGGAGTAAGCACTGAAGCTTTCTTT.

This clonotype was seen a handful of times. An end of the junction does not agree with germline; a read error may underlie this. CDR3 nucleotides: TGTGCCAGCAGCTTAGATCCTGCTACCTACAATGGGCAGTTCTTC. Encoded protein: CASSLDPATYNGQFF. J is TRBJ2-1 and V is TRBV7-9; D is undetermined. CDR1 and CDR2 (germline): SEHNR, FQNEAQ (reference sequence). This CDR3 region has 15 residues. Variable domain in full (rest from reference TRBV7-9 and TRBJ2-1): DTGVSQNPRHKITKRGQNVTFRCDPISEHNRLYWYRQTLGQGPEFLTYFQNEAQLEKSRLLSDRFSAERPKGSFSTLEIQRTEQGDSAMYLCASSLDPATYNGQFFGPGTRLTVL.

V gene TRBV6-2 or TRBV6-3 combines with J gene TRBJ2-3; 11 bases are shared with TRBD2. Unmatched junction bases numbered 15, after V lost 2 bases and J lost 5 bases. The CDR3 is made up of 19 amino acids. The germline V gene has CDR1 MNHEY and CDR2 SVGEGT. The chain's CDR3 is CASSYDPVAGGPGVDTQYF. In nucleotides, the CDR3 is TGTGCCAGCAGTTACGATCCCGTAGCGGGAGGGCCGGGGGTAGATACGCAGTATTTT.

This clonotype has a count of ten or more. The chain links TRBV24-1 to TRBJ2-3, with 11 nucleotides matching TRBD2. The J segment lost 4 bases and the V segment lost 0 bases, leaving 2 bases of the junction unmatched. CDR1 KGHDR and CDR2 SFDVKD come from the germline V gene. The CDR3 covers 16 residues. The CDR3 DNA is TGTGCCACCAGTGATTTGACTAGCGGGAGATCAGATACGCAGTATTTT. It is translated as CATSDLTSGRSDTQYF.

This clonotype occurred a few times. CDR3 nucleotide sequence: TGCAGTGCTAGCGACGACAGATTCAATCAGCCCCAGCATTTT. Translation gives CSASDDRFNQPQHF. This chain joins TRBV20-1 and TRBJ1-5; D is possibly TRBD1 (5 bases). V lost 3 bases, J lost 3 bases, and 12 bases lay in between. The CDR3 has 14 amino acids. The germline gives CDR1 DFQATT, CDR2 SNEGSKA (reference sequence).

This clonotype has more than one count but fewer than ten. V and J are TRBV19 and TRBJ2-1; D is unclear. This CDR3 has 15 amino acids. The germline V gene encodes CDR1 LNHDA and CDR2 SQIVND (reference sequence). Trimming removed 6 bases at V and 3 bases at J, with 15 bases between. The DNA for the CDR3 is TGTGCCAGTAGCCCTCGGACGGTGGGCTACAATGAGCAGTTCTTC. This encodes CASSPRTVGYNEQFF.

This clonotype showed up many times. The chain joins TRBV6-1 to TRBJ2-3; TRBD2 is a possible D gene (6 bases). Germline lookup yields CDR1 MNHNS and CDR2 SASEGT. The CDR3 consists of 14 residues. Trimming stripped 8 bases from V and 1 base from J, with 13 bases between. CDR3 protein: CASSHTGGTDTQYF. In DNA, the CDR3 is TGTGCCAGCTCCCACACGGGAGGCACAGATACGCAGTATTTT.

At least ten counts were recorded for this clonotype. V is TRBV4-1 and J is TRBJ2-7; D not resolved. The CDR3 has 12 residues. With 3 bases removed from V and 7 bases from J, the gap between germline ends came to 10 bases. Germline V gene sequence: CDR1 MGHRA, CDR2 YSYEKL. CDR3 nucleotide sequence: TGCGCCAGCAGCCACCCCTTGGGAGAGCAGTACTTC. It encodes CASSHPLGEQYF.

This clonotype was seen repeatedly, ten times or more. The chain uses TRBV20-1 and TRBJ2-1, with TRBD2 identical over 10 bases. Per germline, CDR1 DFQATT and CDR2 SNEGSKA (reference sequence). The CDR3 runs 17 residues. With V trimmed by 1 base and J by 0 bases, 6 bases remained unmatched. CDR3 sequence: CSARVVSSGSSYNEQFF. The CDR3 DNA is TGCAGTGCTAGAGTCGTCTCTAGCGGGAGCTCCTACAATGAGCAGTTCTTC.

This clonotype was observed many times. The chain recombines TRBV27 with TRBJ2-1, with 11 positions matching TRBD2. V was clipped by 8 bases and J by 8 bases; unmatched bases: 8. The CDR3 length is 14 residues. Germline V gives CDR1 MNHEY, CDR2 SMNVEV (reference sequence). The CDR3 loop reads CASGLGTSGYEQFF. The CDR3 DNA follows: TGTGCCAGCGGTCTCGGGACTAGCGGTTATGAGCAGTTCTTC.

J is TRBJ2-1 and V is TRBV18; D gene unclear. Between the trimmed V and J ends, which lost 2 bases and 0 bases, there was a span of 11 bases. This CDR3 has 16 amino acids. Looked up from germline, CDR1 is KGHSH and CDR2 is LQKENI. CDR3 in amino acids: CASSPRMQSSYNEQFF. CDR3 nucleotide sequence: TGTGCCAGCTCACCAAGGATGCAGAGCTCCTACAATGAGCAGTTCTTC.

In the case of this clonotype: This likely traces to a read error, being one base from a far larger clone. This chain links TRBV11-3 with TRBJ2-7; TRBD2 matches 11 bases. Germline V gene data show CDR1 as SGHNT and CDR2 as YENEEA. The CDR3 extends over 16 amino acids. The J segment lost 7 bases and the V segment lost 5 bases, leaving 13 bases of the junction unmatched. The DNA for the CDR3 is TGTGCCAGCAGCCCCAGCTCTAGCGGGAGGTCCCATGAGCAGTACTTC. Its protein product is CASSPSSSGRSHEQYF.

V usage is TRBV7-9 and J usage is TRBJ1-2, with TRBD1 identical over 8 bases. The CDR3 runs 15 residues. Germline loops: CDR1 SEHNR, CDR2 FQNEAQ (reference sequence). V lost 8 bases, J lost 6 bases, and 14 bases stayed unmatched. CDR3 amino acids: CASARDGRGLHGYTF. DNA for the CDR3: TGTGCCAGCGCCCGGGATGGCAGGGGGCTCCATGGCTACACCTTC.

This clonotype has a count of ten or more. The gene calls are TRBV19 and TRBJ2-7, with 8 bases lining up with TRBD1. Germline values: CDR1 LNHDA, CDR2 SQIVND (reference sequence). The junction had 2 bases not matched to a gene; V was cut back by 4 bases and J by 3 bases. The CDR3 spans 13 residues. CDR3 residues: CASSKGQVYEQYF. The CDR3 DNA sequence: TGTGCCAGTAGTAAGGGACAGGTCTACGAGCAGTACTTC.

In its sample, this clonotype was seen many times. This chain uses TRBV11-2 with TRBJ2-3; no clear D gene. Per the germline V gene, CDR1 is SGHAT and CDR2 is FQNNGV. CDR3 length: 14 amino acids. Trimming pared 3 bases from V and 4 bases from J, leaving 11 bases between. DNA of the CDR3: TGTGCCAGCAGCTTGACTGTACAGCCAGATACGCAGTATTTT. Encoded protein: CASSLTVQPDTQYF.

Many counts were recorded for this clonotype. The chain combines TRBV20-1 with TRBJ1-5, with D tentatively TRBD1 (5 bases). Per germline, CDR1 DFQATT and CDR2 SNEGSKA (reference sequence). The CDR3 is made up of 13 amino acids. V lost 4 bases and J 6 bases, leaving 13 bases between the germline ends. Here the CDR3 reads CSAKGLQGQPQHF. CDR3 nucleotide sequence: TGCAGTGCTAAGGGACTCCAGGGTCAGCCCCAGCATTTT.

The CDR3 nucleotides are TGTGCCAACCACGGCAGCTCCATGAACACTGAAGCTTTCTTT. As protein: CANHGSSMNTEAFF. V is TRBV6-1 and J is TRBJ1-1; D gene ambiguous. The V gene lost 10 bases and the J gene lost 0 bases, with 15 bases spanning the gap. CDR1 and CDR2 from the germline V gene are MNHNS and SASEGT. This CDR3 is 14 amino acids long.

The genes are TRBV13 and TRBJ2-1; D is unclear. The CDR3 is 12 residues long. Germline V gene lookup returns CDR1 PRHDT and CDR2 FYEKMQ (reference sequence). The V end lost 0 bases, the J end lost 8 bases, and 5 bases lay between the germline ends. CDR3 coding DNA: TGTGCCAGCAGCTTAGGTCGAGATGAGCAGTTCTTC. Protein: CASSLGRDEQFF.

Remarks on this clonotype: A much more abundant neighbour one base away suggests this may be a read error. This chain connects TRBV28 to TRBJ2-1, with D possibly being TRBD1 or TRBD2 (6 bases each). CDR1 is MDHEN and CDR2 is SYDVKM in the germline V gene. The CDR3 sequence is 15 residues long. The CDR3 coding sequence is TGTGCCAGCAGTTCTCTCGGGGGCCTTTACAAAGAGCAGTTCTTC. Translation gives CASSSLGGLYKEQFF.

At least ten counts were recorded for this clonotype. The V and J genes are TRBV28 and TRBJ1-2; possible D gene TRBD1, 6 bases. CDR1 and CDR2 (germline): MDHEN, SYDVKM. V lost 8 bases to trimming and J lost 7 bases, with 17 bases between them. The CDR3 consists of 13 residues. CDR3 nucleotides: TGTGCCAGCCGCACCGGGACACTTTCTGGCTACACCTTC. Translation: CASRTGTLSGYTF.

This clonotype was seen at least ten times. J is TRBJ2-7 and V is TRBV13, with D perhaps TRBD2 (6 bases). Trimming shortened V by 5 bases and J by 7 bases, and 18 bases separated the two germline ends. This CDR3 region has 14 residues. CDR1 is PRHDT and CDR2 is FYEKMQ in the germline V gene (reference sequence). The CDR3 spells CASSAGRMGGEQYF. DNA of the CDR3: TGTGCCAGCAGCGCGGGACGGATGGGGGGTGAGCAGTACTTC.

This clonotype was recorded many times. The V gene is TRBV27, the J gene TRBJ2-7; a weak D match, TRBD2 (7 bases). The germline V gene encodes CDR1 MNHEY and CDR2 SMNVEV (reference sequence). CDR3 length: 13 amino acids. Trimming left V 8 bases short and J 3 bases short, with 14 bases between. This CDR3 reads CASGEGVFYEQYF. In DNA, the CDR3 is TGTGCCAGCGGGGAGGGGGTCTTCTACGAGCAGTACTTC.

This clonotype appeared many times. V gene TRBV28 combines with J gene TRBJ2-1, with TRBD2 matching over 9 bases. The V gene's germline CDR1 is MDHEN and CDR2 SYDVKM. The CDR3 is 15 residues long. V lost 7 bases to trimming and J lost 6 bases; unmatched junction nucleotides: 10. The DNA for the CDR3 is TGTGCCAGCATCTATGGTGCGGGAGGGGCCAATGAGCAGTTCTTC. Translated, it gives CASIYGAGGANEQFF.

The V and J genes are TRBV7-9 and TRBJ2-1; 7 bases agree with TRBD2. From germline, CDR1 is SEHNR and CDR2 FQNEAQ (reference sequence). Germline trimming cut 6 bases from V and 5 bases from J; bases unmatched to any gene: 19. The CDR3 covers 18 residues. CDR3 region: CASSPKGRSGSDHNEQFF. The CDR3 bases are TGTGCCAGCAGTCCGAAAGGGCGTAGCGGGTCTGACCACAATGAGCAGTTCTTC.

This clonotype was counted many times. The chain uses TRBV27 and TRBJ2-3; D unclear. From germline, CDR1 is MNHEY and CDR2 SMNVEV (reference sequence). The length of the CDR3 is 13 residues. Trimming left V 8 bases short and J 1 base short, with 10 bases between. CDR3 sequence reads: CASCPLGTDTQYF. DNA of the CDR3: TGTGCCAGCTGTCCCCTGGGCACAGATACGCAGTATTTT.

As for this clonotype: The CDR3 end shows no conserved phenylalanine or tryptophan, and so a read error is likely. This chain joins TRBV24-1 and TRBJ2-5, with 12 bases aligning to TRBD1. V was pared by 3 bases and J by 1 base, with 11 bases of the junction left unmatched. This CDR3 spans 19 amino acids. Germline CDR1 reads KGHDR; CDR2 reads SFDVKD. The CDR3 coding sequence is TGTGCCACCAGTGATGAGGGACAGGGGGCACGTCACGGCCAAGAGACCCAGTACCTC. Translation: CATSDEGQGARHGQETQYL.

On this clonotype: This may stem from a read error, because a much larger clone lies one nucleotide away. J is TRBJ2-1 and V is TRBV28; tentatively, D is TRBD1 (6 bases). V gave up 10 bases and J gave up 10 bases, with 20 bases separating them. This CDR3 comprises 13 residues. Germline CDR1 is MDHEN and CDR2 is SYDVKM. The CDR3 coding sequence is TGTGCCACCAACCGGGACACTGGATACGAGCAGTTCTTC. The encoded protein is CATNRDTGYEQFF.

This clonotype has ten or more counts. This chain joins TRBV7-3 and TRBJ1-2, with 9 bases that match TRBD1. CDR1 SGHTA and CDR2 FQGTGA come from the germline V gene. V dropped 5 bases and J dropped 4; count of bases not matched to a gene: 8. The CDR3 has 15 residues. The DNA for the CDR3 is TGTGCCAGCAGCCCCCAGGGACAGGGCCCCTATGGCTACACCTTC. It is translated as CASSPQGQGPYGYTF.

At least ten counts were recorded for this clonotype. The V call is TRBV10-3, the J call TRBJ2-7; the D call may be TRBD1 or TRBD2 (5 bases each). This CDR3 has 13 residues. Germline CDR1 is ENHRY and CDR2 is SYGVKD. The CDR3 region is CATTPGASYEQYF. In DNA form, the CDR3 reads TGTGCTACTACCCCCGGGGCATCCTACGAGCAGTACTTC.

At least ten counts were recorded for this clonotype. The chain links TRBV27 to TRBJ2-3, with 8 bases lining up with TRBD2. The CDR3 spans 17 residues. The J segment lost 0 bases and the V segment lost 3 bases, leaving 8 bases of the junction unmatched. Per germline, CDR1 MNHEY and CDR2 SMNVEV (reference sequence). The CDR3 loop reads CASSFRRSGISTDTQYF. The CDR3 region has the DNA TGTGCCAGCAGTTTTCGGCGTAGCGGGATTAGCACAGATACGCAGTATTTT.